Listed here is a single T cell receptor beta chain. The V and J ends lost 6 bases and 6 bases respectively, with 12 bases between them. Per germline, CDR1 KGHSH and CDR2 LQKENI. This CDR3 spans 14 amino acids. The sample originates from a study of blood T cell repertoires in COVID-19. The overall study: Acute and convalescent COVID-19 specimens originated in the United States, Italy and Spain. T cells, B-cell-depleted T cells, or PBMCs supplied cDNA or gDNA.

Per the original methods: Reference gene primer amplification in the assay estimated nucleated cell counts. This table comes from immunoSEQ multiplex PCR, and its TCRdb copy is limited to in-frame clones, with some not included. V, J and clone size reflect that table, while D and trimming were determined from the DNA. The table has around 280,000 clones, over 80% seen once. The sample consisted of peripheral blood. The rearrangement uses TRBV18 and TRBJ1-6; D unclear. The sequence was collected from a woman aged 45-65 years with active or convalescent COVID-19. This chain's CDR3 is CASSQLESNSPLHF. CDR3 in DNA: TGTGCCAGCTCTCAATTAGAAAGTAATTCACCCCTCCACTTT.